This passage covers 15 T cell receptor beta chains from one sample sequenced in a study of early T cells in non-severe SARS-CoV-2 infection. TCRdb reanalysed the 5' RACE reads using MiXCR and keeps one entry per CDR3 protein. The table lists approximately 65,000 distinct CDR3 sequences, roughly a tenth of them singletons. Sequencing was performed on whole blood. These receptors all come from an adult who was a healthcare worker with PCR-confirmed SARS-CoV-2 infection or an uninfected control (not recorded which).

This clonotype was counted many times. This chain links TRBV7-9 with TRBJ2-7, with D unclear. Trimming shortened V by 1 base and J by 4 bases, and 8 bases separated the two germline ends. Germline loops: CDR1 SEHNR, CDR2 FQNEAQ (reference sequence). This CDR3 is 13 amino acids long. Here the CDR3 reads CASSLDVVYEQYF. The CDR3, as DNA: TGTGCCAGCAGCTTAGACGTGGTTTACGAGCAGTACTTC.

This clonotype was seen ten or more times. The chain is built from TRBV19 and TRBJ2-7; D gene ambiguous. V lost 5 bases and J 7 bases, leaving 15 bases between the germline ends. Germline V gene lookup returns CDR1 LNHDA and CDR2 SQIVND (reference sequence). This CDR3 is 13 amino acids long. The DNA of the CDR3 is TGTGCCAGTAGTCTTGGGTCACTCGGAGAGCAGTACTTC. Translated, it gives CASSLGSLGEQYF.

This clonotype was found many times. V gene TRBV12-3 or TRBV12-4 combines with J gene TRBJ1-1, with D uncertain. This CDR3 region has 15 residues. The V end was cut by 6 bases, the J end by 6 bases, with 20 bases between. This chain's CDR3 is CASRYLSHGSPEAFF. Here the CDR3 DNA reads TGTGCCAGCAGATACCTTTCACACGGAAGCCCTGAAGCTTTCTTT.

The sample holds many counts of this clonotype. The J gene is TRBJ2-3, the V gene TRBV9; a possible D gene is TRBD2 (6 bases). Germline V lookup: CDR1 SGDLS, CDR2 YYNGEE. The CDR3 runs to 13 residues. Trimming removed 2 bases at V and 4 bases at J, with 8 bases between. CDR3 sequence reads: CASSVGGADTQYF. The CDR3 DNA reads as TGTGCCAGCAGCGTGGGGGGTGCAGATACGCAGTATTTT. The variable domain in full, with the rest retrieved from reference TRBV9 and TRBJ2-3, is DSGVTQTPKHLITATGQRVTLRCSPRSGDLSVYWYQQSLDQGLQFLIQYYNGEERAKGNILERFSAQQFPDLHSELNLSSLELGDSALYFCASSVGGADTQYFGPGTRLTVL.

The chain couples TRBV20-1 to TRBJ1-1; the D gene is possibly TRBD1 (5 bases). Trimming removed 3 bases at V and 3 bases at J, with 14 bases between. The CDR3 totals 14 residues. Germline loops: CDR1 DFQATT, CDR2 SNEGSKA (reference sequence). CDR3 sequence: CSARREAGHTEAFF. The CDR3 DNA reads as TGCAGTGCTAGGCGGGAGGCAGGGCACACTGAAGCTTTCTTT.

This clonotype was recorded a few times. The chain combines TRBV19 with TRBJ1-4; TRBD1 matches 8 bases. Germline assignment: CDR1 LNHDA and CDR2 SQIVND (reference sequence). V shed 3 bases, J shed 8 bases, and the junction held 5 bases outside the gene matches. The CDR3 length is 14 residues. The CDR3: CASSIGQGREKLFF. DNA of the CDR3: TGTGCCAGTAGTATCGGACAGGGACGCGAAAAACTGTTTTTT.

This clonotype showed up just a few times. The chain employs TRBV6-2 or TRBV6-3 and TRBJ2-1; TRBD2 matches at 10 bases. With V trimmed by 6 bases and J by 3 bases, 5 bases remained unmatched. Germline CDR1 and CDR2: MNHEY and SVGEGT. This CDR3 is 15 amino acids long. In nucleotides, the CDR3 is TGTGCCAGCAGGATAGGACTAGCGGTCTACAATGAGCAGTTCTTC. This gives the protein CASRIGLAVYNEQFF.

A few counts support this clonotype. The CDR3 reads CSVAGSGDYEQYF. The CDR3 DNA reads as TGCAGCGTTGCCGGTAGCGGAGACTACGAGCAGTACTTC. The chain carries TRBV29-1 and TRBJ2-7, with a weak D call TRBD2 (6 bases). This CDR3 comprises 13 residues. Trimming shortened V by 4 bases and J by 3 bases, and 13 bases separated the two germline ends. Germline values: CDR1 SQVTM, CDR2 ANQGSEA.

The chain carries TRBV6-2 or TRBV6-3 and TRBJ2-5, with a tentative D call TRBD2 (6 bases). CDR1 is MNHEY, CDR2 SVGEGT, per germline. This CDR3 region has 14 residues. V was cut by 8 bases and J by 2 bases, with 15 bases left in between. CDR3 nucleotide sequence: TGTGCCAGCTGGCCGGGACTGCCACAAGAGACCCAGTACTTC. Amino acids: CASWPGLPQETQYF.

The J gene is TRBJ2-7, the V gene TRBV20-1; a possible D gene is TRBD1 (5 bases). Germline values: CDR1 DFQATT, CDR2 SNEGSKA (reference sequence). The CDR3 sequence is 15 residues long. Trimming took off 6 bases at V and 0 bases at J, with 18 bases between the two ends. The CDR3 reads CSAQKGRQTSYEQYF. The CDR3 coding sequence is TGCAGTGCCCAGAAGGGGCGGCAAACCTCCTACGAGCAGTACTTC.

The genes are TRBV18 and TRBJ2-1; D ambiguous. In germline, CDR1 is KGHSH, CDR2 LQKENI. With 2 bases removed from V and 0 bases from J, the gap between germline ends came to 11 bases. The CDR3 runs 16 residues. CDR3 nucleotides: TGTGCCAGCTCACCAATAAGCGCGAGCTCCTACAATGAGCAGTTCTTC. Amino acid sequence: CASSPISASSYNEQFF.

This rearrangement joins TRBV28 to TRBJ2-3; TRBD2 matches at 12 bases. Per germline, CDR1 MDHEN and CDR2 SYDVKM. CDR3 length: 13 residues. Losses at the gene ends were 6 bases for V and 5 bases for J; bases not matched to a gene: 0. CDR3 sequence: CASRTSGGDTQYF. The CDR3 DNA is TGTGCCAGCAGGACTAGCGGGGGAGATACGCAGTATTTT.

This clonotype was seen only a few times. The rearrangement links TRBV7-9 to TRBJ1-1, with D possibly being TRBD1 (5 bases). V lost 5 bases and J 1 base, leaving 11 bases between the germline ends. Germline-derived CDR1 and CDR2 are SEHNR and FQNEAQ (reference sequence). The length of the CDR3 is 14 residues. CDR3 coding DNA: TGTGCCAGCAGCCGGGGACTCACGAACACTGAAGCTTTCTTT. Its translation: CASSRGLTNTEAFF.

This clonotype was observed many times. V and J are TRBV4-2 and TRBJ2-7; 10 nucleotides line up with TRBD2. V was clipped by 0 bases and J by 11 bases; unmatched bases: 7. The germline V gene encodes CDR1 LGHNA and CDR2 YNFKEQ. The CDR3 consists of 14 residues. DNA for the CDR3: TGTGCCAGCAGCCAAGACCGGACTAGCGGAAACAAGTACTTC. Translating it yields CASSQDRTSGNKYF.

This clonotype was seen more than once but under ten times. This chain links TRBV7-2 with TRBJ2-1; possibly TRBD2 for D (5 bases). V was clipped by 2 bases and J by 7 bases, with 9 bases between them. CDR3 length: 13 amino acids. Germline-derived CDR1 and CDR2 are SGHTA and FQGNSA. CDR3 sequence: CASSLYSANEQFF. Written as DNA, the CDR3 is TGTGCCAGCAGCTTATATAGCGCAAATGAGCAGTTCTTC.